The TCR beta chain described here comes from a study of cytomegalovirus exposure and HLA in healthy donors (TCRdb year 2017). About the study as a whole: In an earlier analysis of several hundred of the donors, 250 to 350 Gb of sequence data and 100 million or so unique TCR beta sequences from about 190 million T cells were reported. A later genetic analysis used genome-wide SNP genotypes for about three fifths of the roughly 700 donors, treating that subset as a discovery cohort. HLA typing covered class I and class II loci at four-digit resolution. Typing coverage differed by locus: A, B, C, DRB1 and DQB1 were typed in roughly 620-640 donors, DQA1 in 522, DPA1 in some 610, and DPB1 in just under 490. The aim of the study was to test whether cataloging public T cell receptors could identify signatures of past pathogen exposure. Along with the approximately 700-subject first cohort, a separate validation cohort of over a hundred different subjects was used. To decide whether each TCR beta V gene segment behaved as functional or pseudogenic, an earlier analysis of over 500 of the donors relied on high-throughput TCR beta sequencing. Rather than drawing on any new phenotypic data, the later analysis identified candidate immune exposures from TCR beta sequences and the way those sequences occurred across donors. Donor age, sex, ethnicity and CMV serostatus were collected together with the repertoire data. The study profiled the T cell repertoires of more than 500 subjects by immunosequencing and related them to cytomegalovirus serostatus. Approximately 300 gigabases of sequencing data and roughly 80 million unique TCR sequences made up an early release that covered 500 to 700 HLA-typed donors. Of the 300 to 500 genotyped donors, less than 90% were placed in the genetic ancestry cluster associated with self-reported Caucasian donors. Roughly 5 DR-DQ haplotypes were treated as single units for association and clustering because of strong linkage in the cohort. To predict cytomegalovirus infection status, the study brought together high-throughput TCR immunosequencing, statistical association of individual TCRs with disease status, and machine learning. Every discovery cohort repertoire had been produced on one sequencing platform. In a later analysis, previously published TCR beta repertoires from 666 donors were re-analyzed and high-resolution HLA genotyping was added so that TCR occurrence patterns could be studied. Among 300 to 450 genotyped donors of the cohort, an average of roughly 240,000 unique TCR beta nucleotide sequences were sequenced per donor, roughly 20% of them non-productive. Overall study results and their limits: According to a later genetic analysis, donors in an Asian-associated ancestry cluster had fewer N-insertions in productive TCRs than the approximately 700-donor mean. Some IMGT-functional V segments, including TRBV6-2 and TRBV6-3, could not be told apart with the 87-base-pair reads, so those segments were excluded. Presence/absence analyses assumed roughly uniform sequencing depth across donors, an assumption that may not hold. The earlier analysis of 587 of the donors excluded approximately 17 rarely observed V segments, including chromosome 9 orphons, because counts were too low. Most TCR sequences were observed very rarely across donors, whereas some public TCRs were present in many individuals. In this cohort, only TCR beta chains were sequenced, and detectable features were limited by the absence of alpha or paired-chain data. For the cohort, immune exposure information was limited to CMV serostatus. An earlier analysis of around 600 of the donors showed that most TCR beta V segments appeared in productive rearrangements either about 87% or about 30% of the time, which broadly matched IMGT annotations. Compared with equally common non-associated chains, HLA-associated TCR beta chains in a later analysis were more clonally expanded and had lower generation probabilities. When HLA alleles, especially DR and DQ, strongly co-occurred, attributing TCR associations to individual alleles was difficult. A further reported finding was that TCR beta sequences accurately predicted the HLA-A and HLA-B alleles for most subjects in the first cohort. Several of the top co-occurrence clusters appeared to be linked to parvovirus B19, influenza, CMV and Epstein-Barr virus, according to a later analysis. An association between a missense DCLRE1C variant and V-gene and J-gene trimming of TCR beta chains was found in a later genetic analysis and replicated in an independent cohort. The sequencing pipeline was judged likely to have produced a cluster of highly shared sequence variants as a technical artifact. According to a later analysis, most CMV-associated TCR beta chains appeared to be HLA-restricted, and the HLA associations seemed to be driven largely by CMV exposure. The study listed 164 TCR beta chains as associated with cytomegalovirus. In a later analysis, more than 15,000 TCR beta sequences were associated with specific HLA alleles at a false discovery rate of 0.05. In vitro tests confirmed that a few of the cytomegalovirus-associated TCR beta chains recognize cytomegalovirus antigens. Linkage disequilibrium might explain the correlated functional status among segregating V segments, but an unknown experimental factor could not be excluded. HLA typing was unavailable for some donors at each locus, so association tests used only the typed subset. In a later analysis, the rate of TCR association differed among HLA loci, with DRB1 alleles having the most associated TCRs and HLA-C alleles having the fewest. The authors suggested that the approach could potentially be extended to other disease states and immunological phenotypes. Cytomegalovirus status was reported to be diagnosed by the classifier with high specificity and sensitivity in both the original and validation cohorts.

From the cysteine through the phenylalanine, the CDR3 covers 16 amino acids. CDR3 DNA only is kept here, 48 bases in frame from base 1. V is pared back by 4 bases and J by 3 bases, with 17 bases lying between the germline termini. Looking up the germline V gene yields CDR1 MGHRA and CDR2 YSYEKL. Of note for this clone: Its binding antigen is unknown. There are no base qualities to consult, and no much larger clone falls within one base.

Libraries were built with the immunoSEQ multiplex PCR assay. For the multiplex PCR, a mixture combining 60 forward primers for TCR Vbeta segments and 13 reverse primers for TCR Jbeta segments was used. Amplification of the CDR3 region of rearranged TCR beta genes was performed with a multiplex PCR assay on genomic DNA. Amplified TCR beta libraries were sequenced as 87-base-pair reads on the Illumina HiSeq System. The study's own analysis went as follows. Across the roughly 640 repertoires, a later analysis counted tens of millions of unique TCR beta chains, around 11 million of which were shared by at least two donors. A nearest-neighbor algorithm error-corrected the raw reads and collapsed the reads into unique sequences, merging closely related sequences to remove PCR and sequencing errors. CDR3 sequences were aligned to IMGT reference sequences to assign V, D and J gene segments. For a sequence to be retained, a match of at least six nucleotides was required to both a V gene segment and a J gene segment. A rearrangement was called productive if the CDR3 had no stop codons and remained in frame with V and J, and every other rearrangement was called non-productive. Following IMGT convention, CDR3 was defined as the stretch from the second conserved V-encoded cysteine up to the conserved J-encoded phenylalanine. Sequences without an unambiguous match to a single V gene segment were excluded from the earlier analysis of 450 to 750 of the donors. In an earlier analysis of almost 600 of the donors, a V segment was called functional when productive rearrangements were above 56.7%, and segregating when the standard deviation between donors exceeded 5%. A statistical classification framework was built for diagnosing cytomegalovirus status from the catalog of TCR beta chain sequences. In a later analysis, TCR nucleotide sequences were compared against IMGT/GENE-DB human TR gene sequences so that V and J genes could be assigned. Using the TCRdist pipeline, a later analysis assigned CDR3 sequences along with most-parsimonious VDJ recombination scenarios. In a later analysis, each TCR beta chain was defined by its CDR3 amino acid sequence together with its V-gene family, and reads without a unique V-gene family were excluded. As a way to deal with suspected cross-contamination and a sequencing artifact, a later analysis dropped roughly 600 nucleotide sequences that were highly shared and had low generation probability. A later analysis calculated a clonal expansion index for each public chain from normalized within-repertoire ranks of inferred template counts. Generation probabilities in a later analysis came from a VDJ recombination model fitted to out-of-frame rearrangements, and those results were checked against IGoR. Hypergeometric tests were used in a later analysis to score TCR-TCR, TCR-HLA and TCR-CMV co-occurrence, with a repertoire-size bias correction applied to the TCR pairs. A later analysis estimated false discovery rates by permuting HLA or CMV assignments 20 times. In a later analysis, co-occurring TCRs were grouped using DBSCAN, with TCRdist sequence similarity added in when clustering inside HLA-allele-positive subsets. Co-occurrence clustering excluded repertoires with fewer than 30,000 or more than 120,000 public chains, plus five with anomalous nucleotide sharing. This is the immuneACCESS table as TCRdb keeps it, with only in-frame sequences that have V and J called. A part of the clones is gone; compared with another copy, unresolved V genes explain less than half, and the rest is unexplained. V and J calls and clone size are those listed in that table; D and trimming were worked out from the DNA. This sample has over 65,000 clones in its table, and approximately 75% of those were observed once. 5.5% to 8.5% of the sample is in the top ten clones.

The cohort consisted of 600 to 750 healthy bone marrow donors. Cohort members were all nominally healthy when sampled, although unrecorded immune exposures were likely present. The donor was CMV seronegative and was included in the group of several hundred seronegative cohort members. A peripheral blood sample was collected from each donor, and TCR beta sequencing was performed on peripheral blood mononuclear cells. The Qiagen DNeasy Blood Extraction Kit was used to extract genomic DNA from the blood cell samples. The sequence came from a woman between 40 and 50 years old in good health and CMV-seronegative. The sequence joins TRBV4-1 to TRBJ2-3; the D segment could be TRBD2, given 6 matching bases. The sample comprised PBMCs. The DNA sequence is TGCGCCAGCAGCCGCCGCCGGGACTCAGAGACAGATACGCAGTATTTT. Its protein reads: CASSRRRDSETDTQYF.